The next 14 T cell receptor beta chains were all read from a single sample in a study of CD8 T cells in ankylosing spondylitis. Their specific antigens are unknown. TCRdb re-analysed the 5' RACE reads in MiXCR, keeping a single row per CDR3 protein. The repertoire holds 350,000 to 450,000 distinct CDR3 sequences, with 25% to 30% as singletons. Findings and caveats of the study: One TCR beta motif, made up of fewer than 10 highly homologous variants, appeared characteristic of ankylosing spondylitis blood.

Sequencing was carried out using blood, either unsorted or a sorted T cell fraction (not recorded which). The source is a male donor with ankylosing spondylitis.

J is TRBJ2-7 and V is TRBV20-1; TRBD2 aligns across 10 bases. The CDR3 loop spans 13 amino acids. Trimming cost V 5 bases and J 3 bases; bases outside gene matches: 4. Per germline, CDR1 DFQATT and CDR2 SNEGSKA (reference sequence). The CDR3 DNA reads TGCAGTGCTGGAGCGGGGGGGAACTACGAGCAGTACGTC. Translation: CSAGAGGNYEQYV.

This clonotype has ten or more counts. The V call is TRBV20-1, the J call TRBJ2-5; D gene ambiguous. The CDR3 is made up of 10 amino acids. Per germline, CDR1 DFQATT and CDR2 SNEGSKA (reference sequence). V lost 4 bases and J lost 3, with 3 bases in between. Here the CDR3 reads CSAIKETQYF. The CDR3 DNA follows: TGCAGTGCTATAAAAGAGACCCAGTACTTC.

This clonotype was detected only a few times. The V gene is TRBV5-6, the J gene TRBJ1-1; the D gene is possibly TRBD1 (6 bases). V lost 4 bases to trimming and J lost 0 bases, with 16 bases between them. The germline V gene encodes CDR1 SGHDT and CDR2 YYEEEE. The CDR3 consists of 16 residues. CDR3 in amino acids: CASSHNAGTLNTEAFF. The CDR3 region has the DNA TGTGCCAGCAGCCACAACGCCGGGACATTGAACACTGAAGCTTTCTTT.

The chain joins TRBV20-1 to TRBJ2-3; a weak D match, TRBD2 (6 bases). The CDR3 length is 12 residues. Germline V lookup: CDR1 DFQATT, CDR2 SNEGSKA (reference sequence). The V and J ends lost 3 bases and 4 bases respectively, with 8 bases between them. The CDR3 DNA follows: TGCAGTGCTAGGCCGGGAGCAGATACGCAGTATTTT. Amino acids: CSARPGADTQYF.

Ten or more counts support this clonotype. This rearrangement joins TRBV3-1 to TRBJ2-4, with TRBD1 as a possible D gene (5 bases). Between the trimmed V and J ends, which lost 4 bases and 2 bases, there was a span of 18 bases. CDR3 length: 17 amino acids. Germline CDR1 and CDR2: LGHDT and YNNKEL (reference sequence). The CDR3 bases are TGTGCCAGCAGCCCAACAGGAAACTTGCGGTCCAAAAACATTCAGTACTTC. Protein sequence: CASSPTGNLRSKNIQYF. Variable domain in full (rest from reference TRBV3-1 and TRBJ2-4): DTAVSQTPKYLVTQMGNDKSIKCEQNLGHDTMYWYKQDSKKFLKIMFSYNNKELIINETVPNRFSPKSPDKAHLNLHINSLELGDSAVYFCASSPTGNLRSKNIQYFGAGTRLSVL.

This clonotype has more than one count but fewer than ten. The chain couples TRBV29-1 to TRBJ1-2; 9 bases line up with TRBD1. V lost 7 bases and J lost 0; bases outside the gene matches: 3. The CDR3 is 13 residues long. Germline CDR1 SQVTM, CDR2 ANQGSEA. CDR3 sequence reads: CSAGTGPNYGYTF. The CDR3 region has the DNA TGCAGCGCCGGGACAGGGCCTAACTATGGCTACACCTTC.

The CDR3 loop reads CASSYSLSGGGYEQYF. The CDR3 nucleotides read TGTGCCAGCAGTTACTCTCTTAGCGGGGGGGGCTACGAGCAGTACTTC. This chain links TRBV6-5 with TRBJ2-7, with 11 bases that match TRBD2. CDR1 and CDR2 from the germline V gene are MNHEY and SVGAGI. The trim removed 0 bases at V and 3 bases at J, leaving 4 bases unmatched. The CDR3 totals 16 residues.

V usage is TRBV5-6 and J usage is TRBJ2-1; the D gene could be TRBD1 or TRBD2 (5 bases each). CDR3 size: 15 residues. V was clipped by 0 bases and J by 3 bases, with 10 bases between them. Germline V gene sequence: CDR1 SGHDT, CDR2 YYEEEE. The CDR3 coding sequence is TGTGCCAGCAGCTTGGACGGGACCTACTACAATGAGCAGTTCTTC. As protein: CASSLDGTYYNEQFF.

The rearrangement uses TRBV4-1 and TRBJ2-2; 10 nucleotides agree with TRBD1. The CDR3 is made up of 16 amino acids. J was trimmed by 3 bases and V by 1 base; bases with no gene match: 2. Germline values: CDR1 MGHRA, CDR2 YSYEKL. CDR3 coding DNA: TGCGCCAGCAGCCAAGGACAGGGGGCCTACACCGGGGAGCTGTTTTTT. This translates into CASSQGQGAYTGELFF.

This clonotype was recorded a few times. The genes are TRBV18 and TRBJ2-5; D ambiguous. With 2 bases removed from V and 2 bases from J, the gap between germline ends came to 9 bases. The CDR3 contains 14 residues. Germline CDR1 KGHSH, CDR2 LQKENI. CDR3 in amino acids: CASSPGIQQETQYF. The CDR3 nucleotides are TGTGCCAGCTCACCAGGGATCCAACAAGAGACCCAGTACTTC.

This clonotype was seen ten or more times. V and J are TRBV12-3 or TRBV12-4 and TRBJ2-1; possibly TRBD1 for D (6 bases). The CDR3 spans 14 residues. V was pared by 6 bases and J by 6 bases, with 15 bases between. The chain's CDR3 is CASSRVGTSNEQFF. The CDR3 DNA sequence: TGTGCCAGCAGCCGAGTAGGGACAAGCAATGAGCAGTTCTTC.

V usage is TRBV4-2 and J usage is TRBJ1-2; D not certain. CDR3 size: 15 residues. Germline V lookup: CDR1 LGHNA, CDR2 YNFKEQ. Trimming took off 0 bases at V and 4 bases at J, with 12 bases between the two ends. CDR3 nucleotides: TGTGCCAGCAGCCAAGAGGCCCGTACGGCCTATGGCTACACCTTC. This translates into CASSQEARTAYGYTF.

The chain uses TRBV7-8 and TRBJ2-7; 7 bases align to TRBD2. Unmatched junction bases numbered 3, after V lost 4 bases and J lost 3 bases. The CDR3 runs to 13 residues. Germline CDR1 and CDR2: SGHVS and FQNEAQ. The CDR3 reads CASSSRTSYEQYV. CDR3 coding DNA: TGTGCCAGCAGCTCCCGGACTAGCTACGAGCAGTACGTC.

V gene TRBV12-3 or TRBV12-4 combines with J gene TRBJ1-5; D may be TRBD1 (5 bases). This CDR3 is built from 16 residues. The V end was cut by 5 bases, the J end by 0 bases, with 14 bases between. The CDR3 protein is CASSPRPGGSNQPQHF. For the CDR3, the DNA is TGTGCCAGCAGTCCCAGACCCGGGGGTAGCAATCAGCCCCAGCATTTT.